The clone carrying this T cell receptor (beta chain) was picked up a small number of times. The antigen is unknown. The data derive from a study of post-analysis software for immune sequencing data. Study outcomes and limitations: Under F measure analysis, samples from one preparation batch co-clustered strongly. Among four or five TRBV segments more frequent in patients than controls were TRBV5-6, TRBV5-1 and TRBV20-1.

TCR beta libraries were prepared from cDNA with unique molecular identifiers. One entry per CDR3 protein, called by TCRdb with MiXCR from the PCR reads. Of 430,000 or so distinct CDR3 sequences in the sample, roughly 38% were seen once. The V and J ends lost 1 base and 8 bases respectively, with 12 bases between them. Germline V gene sequence: CDR1 SGHKS, CDR2 YYEKEE (reference sequence). The CDR3 sequence is 13 residues long. Sequenced sample: blood. This chain connects TRBV5-5 to TRBJ1-2; D may be TRBD1 (5 bases). This clonotype was sampled from a girl aged 2 to 10 with multiple sclerosis. CDR3 residues: CASSLSGPSGYTF. The CDR3 bases are TGTGCCAGCAGCTTGTCAGGGCCGTCAGGCTACACCTTC. The full variable domain, with the rest looked up from reference TRBV5-5 and TRBJ1-2, is DAGVTQSPTHLIKTRGQQVTLRCSPISGHKSVSWYQQVLGQGPQFIFQYYEKEERGRGNFPDRFSARQFPNYSSELNVNALLLGDSALYLCASSLSGPSGYTFGSGTRLTVV.